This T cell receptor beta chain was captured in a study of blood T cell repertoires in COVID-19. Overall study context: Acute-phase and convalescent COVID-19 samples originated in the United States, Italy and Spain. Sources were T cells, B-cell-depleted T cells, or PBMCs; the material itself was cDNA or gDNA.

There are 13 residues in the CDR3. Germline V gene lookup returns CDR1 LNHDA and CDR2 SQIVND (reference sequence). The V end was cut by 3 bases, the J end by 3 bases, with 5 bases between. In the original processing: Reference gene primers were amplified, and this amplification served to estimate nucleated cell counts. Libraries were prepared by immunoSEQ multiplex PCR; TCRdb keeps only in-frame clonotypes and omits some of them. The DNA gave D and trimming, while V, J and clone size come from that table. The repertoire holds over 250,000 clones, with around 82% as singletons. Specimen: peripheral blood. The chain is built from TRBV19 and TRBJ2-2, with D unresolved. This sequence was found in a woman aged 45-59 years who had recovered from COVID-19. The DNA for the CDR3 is TGTGCCAGTAGTATCGAGTACACCGGGGAGCTGTTTTTT. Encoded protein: CASSIEYTGELFF.